The 17 T cell receptor beta chains given below trace back to one sample, sequenced in a study of blood T cell repertoires in COVID-19. Assay: immunoSEQ multiplex PCR; the TCRdb copy retains only in-frame clones and omits some. The sample lists tens of thousands of clones; less than 90% were seen once. The specimen was peripheral blood. The receptors stem from a man at least 80 years old with COVID-19, enrolled during active disease.

This clone has just one count. This chain connects TRBV24-1 to TRBJ2-3, with 9 nucleotides matching TRBD2. Germline CDR1 KGHDR, CDR2 SFDVKD. The J segment lost 6 bases and the V segment lost 4 bases, leaving 10 bases of the junction unmatched. CDR3 length: 16 amino acids. This CDR3 is CATSDASGVVDDTQYF. CDR3 nucleotides: TGTGCCACCAGTGACGCTAGCGGGGTGGTAGACGATACGCAGTATTTT.

Notes on this clone: The sample carries other DNA sequences with the same CDR3. The chain couples TRBV5-1 to TRBJ1-3; TRBD1 might be the D (5 bases). The germline V gene encodes CDR1 SGHRS and CDR2 YFSETQ. CDR3 size: 14 residues. V shed 0 bases and J shed 4 bases, with 8 bases lying between them. This chain's CDR3 is CASSLDGAGNTIYF. The CDR3 nucleotides are TGCGCCAGCAGCTTGGATGGGGCAGGAAACACCATATATTTT.

This chain links TRBV5-5 with TRBJ1-2, with 7 bases lining up with TRBD1. From germline, CDR1 is SGHKS and CDR2 YYEKEE (reference sequence). V lost 2 bases and J lost 6; bases outside the gene matches: 1. This CDR3 has 12 amino acids. This CDR3 reads CASSFGTDGYTF. The CDR3 DNA reads TGTGCCAGCAGCTTCGGGACAGATGGCTACACCTTC. Combining the CDR3 with reference TRBV5-5 and TRBJ1-2 gives the whole variable domain DAGVTQSPTHLIKTRGQQVTLRCSPISGHKSVSWYQQVLGQGPQFIFQYYEKEERGRGNFPDRFSARQFPNYSSELNVNALLLGDSALYLCASSFGTDGYTFGSGTRLTVV.

J is TRBJ1-5 and V is TRBV4-1; a weak D match, TRBD1 (6 bases). V was pared by 1 base and J by 2 bases, with 9 bases between. Germline CDR1 MGHRA, CDR2 YSYEKL. The CDR3 contains 15 residues. CDR3 nucleotides: TGCGCCAGCAGCCAAGGGGGGGGCGGCAATCAGCCCCAGCATTTT. It codes for CASSQGGGGNQPQHF.

A remark on this clone: The junction shows a germline mismatch at one end, possibly a read error. CDR3 in amino acids: CASSSERGPGEMGF. The CDR3 bases are TGTGCCAGCAGCTCCGAAAGGGGTCCGGGGGAAATGGGCTTC. The chain links TRBV7-2 to TRBJ1-2, with D maybe TRBD1 (5 bases). Germline CDR1 reads SGHTA; CDR2 reads FQGNSA. The CDR3 sequence is 14 residues long.

The V and J genes are TRBV9 and TRBJ1-1, with 7 bases identical to TRBD1. Trimming cost V 0 bases and J 3 bases; bases outside gene matches: 5. The CDR3 sequence is 15 residues long. Germline loops: CDR1 SGDLS, CDR2 YYNGEE. Here the CDR3 reads CASSVGAGGDTEAFF. CDR3 nucleotide sequence: TGTGCCAGCAGCGTAGGGGCAGGGGGAGACACTGAAGCTTTCTTT.

This clone has a handful of counts. The CDR3 sequence is CASRSERVGNEKLFF. The CDR3 DNA reads as TGCGCCAGCAGGTCCGAGAGGGTGGGAAATGAAAAACTGTTTTTT. The V call is TRBV5-1, the J call TRBJ1-4; no reliable D call. Between the trimmed V and J ends, which lost 5 bases and 5 bases, there was a span of 16 bases. From germline, CDR1 is SGHRS and CDR2 YFSETQ. CDR3 length: 15 amino acids.

The gene calls are TRBV6-1 and TRBJ1-1, with D unclear. Germline V gene data show CDR1 as MNHNS and CDR2 as SASEGT. The CDR3 is 12 amino acids. Trimming took off 3 bases at V and 7 bases at J, with 9 bases between the two ends. As DNA, the CDR3 is TGTGCCAGCAGTGATCCCGGGGTTGAAGCTTTCTTT. This gives the protein CASSDPGVEAFF.

The chain combines TRBV27 with TRBJ1-5, with D perhaps TRBD1 (6 bases). V was clipped by 6 bases and J by 7 bases, with 13 bases between them. Germline lookup yields CDR1 MNHEY and CDR2 SMNVEV (reference sequence). The CDR3 length is 13 residues. As DNA, the CDR3 is TGTGCCAGCAGACGTACAGGGTCCCAGCCCCAGCATTTT. It encodes CASRRTGSQPQHF.

V gene TRBV5-6 combines with J gene TRBJ1-1, with 7 bases aligning to TRBD1. Germline CDR1 reads SGHDT; CDR2 reads YYEEEE. V shed 0 bases, J shed 6 bases, and the junction held 11 bases outside the gene matches. The CDR3 runs 16 residues. CDR3 bases: TGTGCCAGCAGCTTGGTTTCAGGTTGGCAGGGGGCTGAAGCTTTCTTT. Its protein is CASSLVSGWQGAEAFF. The whole variable domain, remainder taken from reference TRBV5-6 and TRBJ1-1, is DAGVTQSPTHLIKTRGQQVTLRCSPKSGHDTVSWYQQALGQGPQFIFQYYEEEERQRGNFPDRFSGHQFPNYSSELNVNALLLGDSALYLCASSLVSGWQGAEAFFGQGTRLTVV.

This chain uses TRBV10-3 with TRBJ1-6, with D perhaps TRBD1 (5 bases). V was pared by 6 bases and J by 10 bases, with 16 bases between. Germline assignment: CDR1 ENHRY and CDR2 SYGVKD. CDR3 length equals 14 residues. CDR3 in DNA: TGTGCCATCAGCCGCGAGACCGCAGGGTCACCCCTCCACTTT. Translating gives CAISRETAGSPLHF.

This clone ranks as medium-sized. J is TRBJ2-7 and V is TRBV4-2, with 10 positions matching TRBD1. After removal of 0 bases from V and 5 bases from J, the junction contained 7 bases not matched to a gene. The CDR3 runs to 16 residues. In germline, CDR1 is LGHNA, CDR2 YNFKEQ. This CDR3 is CASSQEPGQGSDEQYF. The CDR3 nucleotides read TGTGCCAGCAGCCAAGAGCCGGGACAGGGGTCAGACGAGCAGTACTTC.

The genes are TRBV3-1 (or the pseudogene TRBV3-2) and TRBJ1-2; 11 nucleotides match TRBD1. Per germline, CDR1 LGHDT and CDR2 YNNKEL (reference sequence). The CDR3 runs to 15 residues. Trimming cost V 4 bases and J 7 bases; bases outside gene matches: 8. CDR3 nucleotides: TGTGCCAGCAGCCCGCCGGGACAGGGGGTTTTTGGCTACACCTTC. As protein: CASSPPGQGVFGYTF.

This chain uses TRBV4-2 with TRBJ2-5; TRBD2 matches 8 bases. V shed 4 bases and J 1 base; nucleotides not matched to a gene: 2. This CDR3 has 14 amino acids. Germline V lookup: CDR1 LGHNA, CDR2 YNFKEQ. The CDR3 loop is CASSPSGGQETQYF. The DNA for the CDR3 is TGTGCCAGCAGCCCGAGCGGGGGCCAAGAGACCCAGTACTTC.

V gene TRBV11-3 combines with J gene TRBJ2-2, with D perhaps matching TRBD1 (5 bases). V was clipped by 1 base and J by 0 bases, with 12 bases between them. The CDR3 spans 17 residues. Germline CDR1 and CDR2: SGHNT and YENEEA. The CDR3 loop reads CASSLVWGQANTGELFF. The CDR3 DNA reads as TGTGCCAGCAGCTTAGTATGGGGCCAAGCGAACACCGGGGAGCTGTTTTTT.

This chain links TRBV18 with TRBJ2-1; D possibly corresponds to TRBD1 (5 bases). The CDR3 is 14 amino acids. The germline V gene has CDR1 KGHSH and CDR2 LQKENI. The V and J ends lost 0 bases and 8 bases respectively, with 11 bases between them. The CDR3 nucleotides are TGTGCCAGCTCACCACCGGCAACCAGGGATGAGCAGTTCTTC. This sequence encodes CASSPPATRDEQFF. Complete variable domain (other parts from reference TRBV18 and TRBJ2-1): NAGVMQNPRHLVRRRGQEARLRCSPMKGHSHVYWYRQLPEEGLKFMVYLQKENIIDESGMPKERFSAEFPKEGPSILRIQQVVRGDSAAYFCASSPPATRDEQFFGPGTRLTVL.

The chain uses TRBV5-1 and TRBJ2-7; TRBD1 matches 7 bases. Germline CDR1 is SGHRS and CDR2 is YFSETQ. This CDR3 region has 14 residues. Trimming removed 0 bases from V and 2 bases from J; junction bases left unmatched: 2. CDR3 amino acids: CASSLGDRAYEQYF. CDR3 nucleotides: TGCGCCAGCAGCTTGGGGGACAGAGCCTACGAGCAGTACTTC.